This T cell receptor beta chain was documented in a study of T cells in Graves' hyperthyroidism and ophthalmopathy (dated by TCRdb to between 2019 and 2020). Regarding the study in general: Peripheral blood was collected at initial diagnosis, before any treatment. To identify distinguishing TCR V-J signatures, a discovery cohort of 90 to 100 patients was used, comprising approximately 40 with Graves' ophthalmopathy and some 60 with stable Graves' hyperthyroidism. Whether ophthalmopathy could be predicted prospectively was tested in an independent validation cohort made up of approximately 19 hyperthyroidism patients plus 17 patients who later progressed to ophthalmopathy. For training and testing, the 100 or so patients in the discovery cohort were randomly divided in a 7:3 ratio. Thyroid tissue and blood T-cell repertoires from several Graves' hyperthyroidism patients were also compared in the study. Following sampling, methimazole starting at 30 mg daily was given to hyperthyroidism patients, and high-dose intravenous methylprednisolone was given to ophthalmopathy patients. The paper describes TCR Vbeta CDR3 sequencing of some 130 peripheral blood samples, made up of under 50 ophthalmopathy patients, approximately 73 hyperthyroidism patients and roughly 17 progressor patients.

Amplification of TCR beta CDR3 regions was carried out from RNA transcripts. A first-round RT-PCR of the TCR CDR3 used the HTBI primer set with the Qiagen OneStep RT-PCR kit. The libraries were constructed in a second round of multiplex PCR and then size-selected and purified. Sequencing of the libraries was done on an Illumina HiSeq2000 using paired-end 100 bp reads. The study's own analysis went as follows. SOAPnuke was used to process the raw data, throwing out any read that contained adapters or uncalled bases, had a mean Phred below 15, or lacked an exact constant-primer or identifier match. COPE v1.2.5 was used to merge the high-quality paired reads, and each unique nucleotide sequence was defined as a clonotype. MiTCR v1.1 was used to align clonotypes to the IMGT TRBV, TRBD and TRBJ reference segments. Analysis was restricted to V-J combinations with a frequency above 0.0001, which covered approximately 99% of repertoires. The TCS score was defined as the ratio of F50 (clonal expansion) to E x V (chaos), calculated using BLOSUM62-based TCRdist between CDR3 peptides within each V-J. Welch's t-statistics and random forest reduced fewer than 550 V-J features to roughly 13, which were used in a naive Bayes classifier (R e1071). The public sequencing data were trimmed at Q25 with fastp and processed into clonotypes with MiXCR by TCRdb, which kept only in-frame beta chains. Merged by CDR3 protein, the rows form single entries marked with the most common genes and DNA. V and J calls and clone size were set by TCRdb, not the authors. The sample table lists under 350,000 distinct CDR3 sequences, about a sixth of them with a count of one. Jointly, the top ten make up roughly 53% of the sample.

Ophthalmopathy patients had moderately to severely active disease, Clinical Activity Score of at least 3, NOSPECS grade of at least 4, and duration under 3 months. Patients with uncontrolled infections, other autoimmune diseases, pregnancy or lactation were excluded. Diagnoses relied on clinical symptoms, serum thyroxine and TRAb, thyroid ultrasound and orbital computed tomography. Ficoll-Paque density gradient centrifugation was used to isolate PBMCs from about 9.4 ml of fresh peripheral blood. Total RNA was extracted using Trizol reagent, and RNA quality was assessed on an Agilent 2100 Bioanalyzer. On the study overall, not on this receptor specifically: In validation, progression to ophthalmopathy was predicted by the model with around 70% sensitivity and around 75% specificity, a median of approximately 6.5 months before onset. A 13 V-J signature model separated ophthalmopathy from stable hyperthyroidism, with around 88% sensitivity and about 81% specificity in cross-validation and 80%/75% in testing. Most expanded thyroid clonotypes (frequency above 0.001) were also detected in blood, a finding suggesting that blood repertoires may reflect thyroid immune responses. Sample size was not statistically predetermined, and blinding of investigators to group allocation was not performed.

The germline V gene sets CDR1 to SQVTM and CDR2 to ANQGSEA. The CDR3 starts with the cysteine, ends with the phenylalanine, and has 13 residues. CDR3 DNA only is kept here, 39 bases in frame from base 1. About this clonotype: Its recognized antigen is unknown. One end of the junction does not line up with germline, which may come from a read error.

The sequenced sample consisted of blood. The clonotype comes from a woman in her fifties or sixties with Graves' ophthalmopathy. The chain is assembled from TRBV29-1 and TRBJ2-2, with a tentative D gene TRBD2 over 5 matching bases. The CDR3 is CSVLTANTGELLF. The DNA sequence is as follows: TGCAGCGTTTTGACTGCCAACACCGGGGAGCTGCTTTTT.